The 12 T cell receptor beta chains listed next were all sequenced from one sample in a study of early T cells in non-severe SARS-CoV-2 infection. In TCRdb, the 5' RACE reads were re-called with MiXCR into one record per CDR3 protein. The repertoire holds tens of thousands of distinct CDR3 sequences, with about 7.4% as singletons. The input for sequencing was whole blood, taken at baseline. Source of these receptors: an adult who was a healthcare worker with PCR-confirmed SARS-CoV-2 infection or an uninfected control (not recorded which).

Ten or more counts support this clonotype. The chain couples TRBV19 to TRBJ2-3; 14 bases line up with TRBD2. The ends lost 5 bases at V and 8 bases at J; junction bases unmatched: 6. CDR1 is LNHDA and CDR2 is SQIVND in the germline V gene (reference sequence). The CDR3 extends over 15 amino acids. In nucleotides, the CDR3 is TGTGCCAGTAGTCTCGGGACTAGCGGGGGCGCTACGCAGTATTTT. This encodes CASSLGTSGGATQYF.

This clonotype was counted at least ten times. This rearrangement joins TRBV10-3 to TRBJ2-7; no definite D call. V was pared by 10 bases and J by 2 bases, with 9 bases between. Germline V CDR1 and CDR2: ENHRY, SYGVKD. The CDR3 sequence is 11 residues long. DNA for the CDR3: TGTGCCACCCAAGCCGCCTACGAGCAGTACTTC. As protein: CATQAAYEQYF.

This clonotype has a count of ten or more. The genes are TRBV30 and TRBJ1-1, with D possibly matching TRBD1 (6 bases). Deletions cut 0 bases from V and 4 bases from J, with 12 bases between. The CDR3 is 14 amino acids. CDR1 is GTSNPN and CDR2 is SVGIG in the germline V gene (reference sequence). The CDR3 nucleotides are TGTGCCTGGAGTGTATATACAGGGAGCACTGAAGCTTTCTTT. The encoded protein is CAWSVYTGSTEAFF.

The genes are TRBV11-2 and TRBJ1-4; no firm D call. Germline CDR1 SGHAT, CDR2 FQNNGV. V was clipped by 0 bases and J by 3 bases, with 11 bases between them. The CDR3 is made up of 16 amino acids. The CDR3 region has the DNA TGTGCCAGCAGCTTAGATCGTCGGCAGCCTAATGAAAAACTGTTTTTT. Translation: CASSLDRRQPNEKLFF.

This clonotype was observed a handful of times. The chain carries TRBV18 and TRBJ2-1; D is undetermined. The CDR3 is 14 amino acids. Between the trimmed V and J ends, which lost 0 bases and 8 bases, there was a span of 11 bases. Per the germline V gene, CDR1 is KGHSH and CDR2 is LQKENI. This CDR3 reads CASSPPFEVYEQFF. The CDR3 bases are TGTGCCAGCTCACCACCGTTCGAGGTCTATGAGCAGTTCTTC.

The rearrangement joins TRBV6-1 to TRBJ2-3, with TRBD1 matching 7 bases. Germline CDR1 is MNHNS and CDR2 is SASEGT. With 0 bases clipped from V and 4 bases from J, the junction kept 4 bases outside the gene matches. This CDR3 spans 15 amino acids. This CDR3 reads CASSEAIQGPDTQYF. In DNA, the CDR3 is TGTGCCAGCAGTGAAGCGATACAGGGGCCAGATACGCAGTATTTT.

V is TRBV20-1 and J is TRBJ1-2; 8 bases line up with TRBD1. The CDR3 runs to 13 residues. Per the germline V gene, CDR1 is DFQATT and CDR2 is SNEGSKA (reference sequence). V was pared by 4 bases and J by 4 bases, with 5 bases of the junction left unmatched. The CDR3 DNA sequence: TGCAGTGCTAAACAGGGGGAGGTCTATGGCTACACCTTC. Amino acid sequence: CSAKQGEVYGYTF.

The sample holds many counts of this clonotype. This chain joins TRBV7-9 and TRBJ1-4, with D possibly TRBD1 on 5 matching bases. Germline lookup yields CDR1 SEHNR and CDR2 FQNEAQ (reference sequence). The CDR3 is 16 residues long. V was cut by 6 bases and J by 2 bases, with 16 bases left in between. The DNA for the CDR3 is TGTGCCAGCAGTCTCCCCCAGGGAGGGACTAATGAAAAACTGTTTTTT. It translates to CASSLPQGGTNEKLFF.

This rearrangement joins TRBV20-1 to TRBJ2-7, with a weak D call TRBD2 (6 bases). The CDR3 contains 13 residues. V shed 1 base and J shed 3 bases, with 10 bases lying between them. Germline V gene lookup returns CDR1 DFQATT and CDR2 SNEGSKA (reference sequence). The CDR3 region has the DNA TGCAGTGCTAGAGTGGAGGGAAACTACGAGCAGTACTTC. It codes for CSARVEGNYEQYF.

The rearrangement links TRBV4-2 to TRBJ2-1; 7 positions agree with TRBD2. The CDR3 spans 11 residues. With 2 bases clipped from V and 16 bases from J, the junction kept 5 bases outside the gene matches. The germline V gene encodes CDR1 LGHNA and CDR2 YNFKEQ. The CDR3, as DNA: TGTGCCAGCAGCCAAAATAGCGGGCAATTCTTC. It is translated as CASSQNSGQFF.

The chain has TRBV5-4 and TRBJ2-5, with D maybe TRBD1 (6 bases). The germline CDR1 and CDR2 sequences are SGHNT and YYREEE (reference sequence). There are 15 residues in the CDR3. Trimming shortened V by 4 bases and J by 1 base, and 14 bases separated the two germline ends. Here the CDR3 reads CASSTRTDIQETQYF. CDR3 DNA sequence: TGTGCCAGCAGCACCCGGACAGACATCCAAGAGACCCAGTACTTC. Drawing the rest from reference TRBV5-4 and TRBJ2-5, the complete variable domain is ETGVTQSPTHLIKTRGQQVTLRCSSQSGHNTVSWYQQALGQGPQFIFQYYREEENGRGNFPPRFSGLQFPNYSSELNVNALELDDSALYLCASSTRTDIQETQYFGPGTRLLVL.

This clonotype showed up many times. The chain combines TRBV15 with TRBJ2-1, with D possibly TRBD2 on 5 matching bases. Germline V CDR1 and CDR2: LNHNV, YYDKDF (reference sequence). The CDR3 spans 13 residues. V was clipped by 1 base and J by 9 bases, with 10 bases between them. The CDR3, as DNA: TGTGCCACCAGCAGAGGAGGCCGGGGTGAGCAGTTCTTC. Protein product: CATSRGGRGEQFF.